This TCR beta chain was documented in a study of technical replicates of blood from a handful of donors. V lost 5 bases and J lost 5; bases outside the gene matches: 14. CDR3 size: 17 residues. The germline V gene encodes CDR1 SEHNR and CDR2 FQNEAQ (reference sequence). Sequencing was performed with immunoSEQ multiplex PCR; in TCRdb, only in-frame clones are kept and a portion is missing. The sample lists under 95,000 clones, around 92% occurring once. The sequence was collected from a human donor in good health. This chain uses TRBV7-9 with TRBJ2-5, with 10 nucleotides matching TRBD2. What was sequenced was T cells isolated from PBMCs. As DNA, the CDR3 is TGTGCCAGCAGCGTGCAATCAAGCGGGAGGGCCAAGGAGACCCAGTACTTC. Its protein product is CASSVQSSGRAKETQYF.